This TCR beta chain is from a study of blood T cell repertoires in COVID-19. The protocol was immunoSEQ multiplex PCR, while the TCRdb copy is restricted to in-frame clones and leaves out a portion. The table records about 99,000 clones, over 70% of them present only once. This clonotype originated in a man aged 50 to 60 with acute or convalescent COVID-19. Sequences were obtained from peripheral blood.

CDR3 DNA sequence: TGTGCCAGCAGTCCTAGCGTGACCTACAATGAGCAGTTCTTC. It specifies CASSPSVTYNEQFF. The V gene is TRBV2, the J gene TRBJ2-1; D possibly corresponds to TRBD2 (6 bases). Germline CDR1 is SNHLY and CDR2 is FYNNEI. Trimming removed 5 bases from V and 2 bases from J, with 10 bases in between. The CDR3 runs to 14 residues. The full variable domain, completed using reference TRBV2 and TRBJ2-1, is EPEVTQTPSHQVTQMGQEVILRCVPISNHLYFYWYRQILGQKVEFLVSFYNNEISEKSEIFDDQFSVERPDGSNFTLKIRSTKLEDSAMYFCASSPSVTYNEQFFGPGTRLTVL.